This TCR beta chain was obtained from a study of T cells after somatic rescue of genetic block. Germline assignment: CDR1 MDHEN and CDR2 SYDVKM. V was cut by 3 bases and J by 2 bases, with 14 bases left in between. The CDR3 is 15 amino acids. The data were produced by immunoSEQ multiplex PCR, yet TCRdb's version contains in-frame clones alone and is incomplete. The sample contains approximately 100,000 clones, around 89% of which appear only once. The chain is built from TRBV28 and TRBJ2-7; tentative D call: TRBD2 (6 bases). The sequence came from a woman aged 18-29 years. Sample: peripheral blood mononuclear cells (PBMCs). The CDR3 loop reads CASSFLGLEAYEQYF. The CDR3 nucleotides are TGTGCCAGCAGTTTCCTGGGACTGGAGGCCTACGAGCAGTACTTC.